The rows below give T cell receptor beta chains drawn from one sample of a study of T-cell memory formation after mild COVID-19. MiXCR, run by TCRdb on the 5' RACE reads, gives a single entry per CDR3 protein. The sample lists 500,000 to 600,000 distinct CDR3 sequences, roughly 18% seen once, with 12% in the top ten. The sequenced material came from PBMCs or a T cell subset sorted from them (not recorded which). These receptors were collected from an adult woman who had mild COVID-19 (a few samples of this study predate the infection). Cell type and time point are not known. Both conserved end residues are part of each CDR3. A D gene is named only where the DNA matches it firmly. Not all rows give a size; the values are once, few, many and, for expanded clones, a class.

TGTGCCAGCAGCAAAGTTACCGGCAGGTCTGGCTACACCTTC	CASSKVTGRSGYTF	.	TRBV6-2/TRBV6-3	TRBJ1-2	.
TGTGCCAGCAGTGTCCAACCCCGCTACGAGCAGTACTTC	CASSVQPRYEQYF	few	TRBV6-2/TRBV6-3	TRBJ2-7	.
TGTGCCAGCAGCTTCCGAGCGGGACCCTACGAGCAGTACTTC	CASSFRAGPYEQYF	few	TRBV11-2	TRBJ2-7	TRBD2
TGTGCCAGCAGTTTTCTAGCGGGAGAAGATACGCAGTATTTT	CASSFLAGEDTQYF	.	TRBV27	TRBJ2-3	TRBD2
TGCGCCAGCAGCTTGGAAGCGGGGGCGTATACTGAAGCTTTCTTT	CASSLEAGAYTEAFF	many	TRBV5-1	TRBJ1-1	.
TGCAGCGTTGACTCCAGGGGGCAGAGGGAGACCCAGTACTTC	CSVDSRGQRETQYF	.	TRBV29-1	TRBJ2-5	TRBD1
TGTGCCAGCAGCCTACAGGGGGACATGAACACTGAAGCTTTCTTT	CASSLQGDMNTEAFF	.	TRBV7-3	TRBJ1-1	TRBD1
TGTGCCAGCTCACGCGGACAGGGGGCGGCTTTCGATGGCTACACCTTC	CASSRGQGAAFDGYTF	.	TRBV18	TRBJ1-2	TRBD1
TGTGCCTGGAGTGTAGGCAGGGGAGACAATTCACCCCTCCACTTT	CAWSVGRGDNSPLHF	.	TRBV30	TRBJ1-6	.
TGCGCCAGCAGCCGCGGACAGATGATGAACACTGAAGCTTTCTTT	CASSRGQMMNTEAFF	.	TRBV5-1	TRBJ1-1	.
TGCGCCAGCAGCTTCCAGGTCCAAGAGACCCAGTACTTC	CASSFQVQETQYF	.	TRBV5-1	TRBJ2-5	.
TGTGCCAGCAGCCGACTGATCATTGGACGGAGCTACAATGAGCAGTTCTTC	CASSRLIIGRSYNEQFF	few	TRBV6-5	TRBJ2-1	.
TGTGCCAGCAGCCCCCCAGCTAGCGCTAGCACAGATACGCAGTATTTT	CASSPPASASTDTQYF	.	TRBV9	TRBJ2-3	.